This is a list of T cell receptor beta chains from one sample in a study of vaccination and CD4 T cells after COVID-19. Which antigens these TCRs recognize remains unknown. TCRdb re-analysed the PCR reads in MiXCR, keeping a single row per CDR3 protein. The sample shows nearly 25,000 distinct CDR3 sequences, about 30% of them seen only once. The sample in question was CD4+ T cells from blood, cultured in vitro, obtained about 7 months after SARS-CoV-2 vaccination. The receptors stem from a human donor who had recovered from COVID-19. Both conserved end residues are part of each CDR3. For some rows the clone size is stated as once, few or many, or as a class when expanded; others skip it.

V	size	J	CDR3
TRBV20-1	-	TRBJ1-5	CSASPPSGGKRNQPQHF
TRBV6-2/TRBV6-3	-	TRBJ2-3	CASSYTSGTPTDTQYF
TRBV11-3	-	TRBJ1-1	CASSLGAGEAFF
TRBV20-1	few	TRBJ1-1	CSARVGGKTEAFF
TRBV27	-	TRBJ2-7	CASSSPGLASYEQYF
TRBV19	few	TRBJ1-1	CASSIGGRDTEAFF
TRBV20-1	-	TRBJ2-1	CSARDPGISYNEQFF
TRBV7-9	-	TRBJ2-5	CASSSGQGEEETQYF
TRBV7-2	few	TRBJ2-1	CASSLGPAGGPRNEQFF
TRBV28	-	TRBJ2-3	CASTHNRGGGADTQYF
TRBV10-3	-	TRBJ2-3	CAISDSSEGTDTQYF
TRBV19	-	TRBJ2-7	CASSTTVSRDGSHEQYF
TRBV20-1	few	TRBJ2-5	CSASTGGPVKTQYF
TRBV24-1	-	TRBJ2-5	CATSILDRGETQYF
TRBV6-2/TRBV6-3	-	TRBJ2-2	CAIEDARGELFF
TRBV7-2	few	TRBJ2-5	CASSLEAHQETQYF
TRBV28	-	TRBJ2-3	CASSPGLAGGPGADTQYF
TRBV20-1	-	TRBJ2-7	CSARDFRDSYEQYF
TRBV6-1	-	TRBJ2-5	CASGVTAGSGSMYQETQYF
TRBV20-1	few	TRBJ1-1	CSARNRVAHTEAFF
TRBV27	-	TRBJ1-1	CASSSLDRVGTEAFF
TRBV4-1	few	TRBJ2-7	CASSQGRDYAYEQYF
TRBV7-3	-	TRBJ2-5	CASSLSPGQLPYF
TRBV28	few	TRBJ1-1	CASSLLGGYTEAFF